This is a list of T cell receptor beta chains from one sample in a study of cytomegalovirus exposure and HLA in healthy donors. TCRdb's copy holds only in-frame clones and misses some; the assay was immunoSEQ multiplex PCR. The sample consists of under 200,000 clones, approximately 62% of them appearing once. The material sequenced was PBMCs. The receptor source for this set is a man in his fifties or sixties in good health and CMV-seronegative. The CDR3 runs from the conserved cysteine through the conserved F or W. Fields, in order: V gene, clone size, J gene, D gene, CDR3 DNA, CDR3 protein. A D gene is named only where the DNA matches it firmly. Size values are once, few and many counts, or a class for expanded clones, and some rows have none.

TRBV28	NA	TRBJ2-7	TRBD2	TGTGCCAGCAGTTTATCAAAGGGTGTGGGAGGGTACGAGCAGTACTTC	CASSLSKGVGGYEQYF
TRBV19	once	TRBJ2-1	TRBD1	TGTGCCAGTAGGGCGGACAGGGGGCAGTGGAATGAGCAGTTCTTC	CASRADRGQWNEQFF
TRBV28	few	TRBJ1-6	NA	TGTGCCACCTCTCCGCCCGGGGATTCACCCCTCCACTTT	CATSPPGDSPLHF
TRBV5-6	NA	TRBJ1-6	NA	TGTGCCAGCAGCTTGCTTAGGGGGTATAATTCACCCCTCCACTTT	CASSLLRGYNSPLHF
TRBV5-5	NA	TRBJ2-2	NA	TGTGCCAGCAGCCCCCTAGTCCTGAACACCGGGGAGCTGTTTTTT	CASSPLVLNTGELFF
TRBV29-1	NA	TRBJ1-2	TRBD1	TGCAGCGTTGTGGTCAGGGGGGTGGGGAACTATGGCTACACCTTC	CSVVVRGVGNYGYTF
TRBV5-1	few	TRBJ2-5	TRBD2	TGCGCCAGCAGCCGGGGGGGCGGGGAGACCCAGTACTTC	CASSRGGGETQYF
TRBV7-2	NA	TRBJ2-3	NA	TGTGCCAGCAGCGCCACCGGGACACCTATCGCAGATACGCAGTATTTT	CASSATGTPIADTQYF
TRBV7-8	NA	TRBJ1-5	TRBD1	TGTGCCAGCAGCGTACAGGGGGCCAATCAGCCCCAGCATTTT	CASSVQGANQPQHF
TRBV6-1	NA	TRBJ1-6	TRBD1	TGTGCCAGCACTATACAGGGGACCAATTCACCCCTCCACTTT	CASTIQGTNSPLHF
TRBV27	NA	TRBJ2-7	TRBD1	TGTGCCAGCAGCGCGGACAGGGGGTCGGGCGAGCAGTACTTC	CASSADRGSGEQYF
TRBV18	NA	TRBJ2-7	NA	TGTGCCAGCTCACCCCTACTAGCCAACGAGCAGTACTTC	CASSPLLANEQYF
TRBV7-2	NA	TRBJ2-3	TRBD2	TGTGCCAGCAGCTGGGAGTTAGCGGGGAGAGATACGCAGTATTTT	CASSWELAGRDTQYF
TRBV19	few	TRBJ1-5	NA	TGTGCCAGTAGTATAGGACGGAGGAATCAGCCCCAGCATTTT	CASSIGRRNQPQHF
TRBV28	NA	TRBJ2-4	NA	TGTGCCAGCAGCCAACAGGGTACCAAAAACATTCAGTACTTC	CASSQQGTKNIQYF
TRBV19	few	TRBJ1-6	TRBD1	TGTGCCAGTAGTATAGGAACAGGGGAGAATTCACCCCTCCACTTT	CASSIGTGENSPLHF
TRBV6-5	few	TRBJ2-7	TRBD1	TGTGCCAGCACCGTAGAGGGGACAGGCTCCTACGAGCAGTACTTC	CASTVEGTGSYEQYF
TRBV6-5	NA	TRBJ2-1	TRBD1	TGTGCCAGCAGTTCGACAGGGGTTCTGTGGAATGAGCAGTTCTTC	CASSSTGVLWNEQFF
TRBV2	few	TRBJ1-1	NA	TGTGCCAGCAGTGAACAGGGGAGCACTGAAGCTTTCTTT	CASSEQGSTEAFF
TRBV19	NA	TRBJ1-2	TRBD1	TGTGCCAGTAGTATAATACGACAGGGGGCCGGCTACACCTTC	CASSIIRQGAGYTF
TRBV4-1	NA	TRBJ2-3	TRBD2	TGCGCCAGCAGCGAACTAGCGGGGGGCCCAGATACGCAGTATTTT	CASSELAGGPDTQYF
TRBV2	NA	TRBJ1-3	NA	TGTGCCAGCAGTGAACTGGGTACGGGTATAACTGGAAACACCATATATTTT	CASSELGTGITGNTIYF
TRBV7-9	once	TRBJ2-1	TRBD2	TGTGCCAGCAGCTTAGAGACGGGGGGGGCCAGGAATGAGCAGTTCTTC	CASSLETGGARNEQFF
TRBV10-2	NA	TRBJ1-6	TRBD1	TGCGCCAGCAGTGAACCACAGGGGCTAAATTCACCCCTCCACTTT	CASSEPQGLNSPLHF
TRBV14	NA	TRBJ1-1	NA	TGTGCCAGCAGCCAAGATAGGGTCGGGAGAGGCGAAGCTTTCTTT	CASSQDRVGRGEAFF
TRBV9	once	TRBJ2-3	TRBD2	TGTGCCAGCAGCTCGCGGGGGTTCTCCACAGATACGCAGTATTTT	CASSSRGFSTDTQYF
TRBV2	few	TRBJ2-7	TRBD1	TGTGCCAGCAGTGGACAGGGCTTGACTCTCTACGAGCAGTACTTC	CASSGQGLTLYEQYF
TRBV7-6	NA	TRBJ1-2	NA	TGTGCCAGCAGCTTTGGTGGAGGGGGCTACACCTTC	CASSFGGGGYTF
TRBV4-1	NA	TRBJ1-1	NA	TGCGCCAGCAGCCAAGATCTACAGGGTGGGACTGAAGCTTTCTTT	CASSQDLQGGTEAFF
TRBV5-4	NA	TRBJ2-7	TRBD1	TGTGCCAGCAGCTTGAGGACAGGGGCTACCTACGAGCAGTACTTC	CASSLRTGATYEQYF
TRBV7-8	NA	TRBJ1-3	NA	TGTGCCAGCAGCTTAGCGCTCCTAAGTTCTGGAAACACCATATATTTT	CASSLALLSSGNTIYF
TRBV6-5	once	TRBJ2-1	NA	TGTGCCAGCAGTTCGCAAGGAGGGGCTGCGTACAATGAGCAGTTCTTC	CASSSQGGAAYNEQFF
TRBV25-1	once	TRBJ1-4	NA	TGTGCCAGCAGGACCTCGCGGGCGGAAAAACTGTTTTTT	CASRTSRAEKLFF
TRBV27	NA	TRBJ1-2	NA	TGTGCCAGCAGCGGAACAGAGTACTATGGCTACACCTTC	CASSGTEYYGYTF
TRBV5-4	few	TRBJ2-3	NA	TGTGCCAGCAGCCGCAAAACCCCCGGAGCTACAGATACGCAGTATTTT	CASSRKTPGATDTQYF